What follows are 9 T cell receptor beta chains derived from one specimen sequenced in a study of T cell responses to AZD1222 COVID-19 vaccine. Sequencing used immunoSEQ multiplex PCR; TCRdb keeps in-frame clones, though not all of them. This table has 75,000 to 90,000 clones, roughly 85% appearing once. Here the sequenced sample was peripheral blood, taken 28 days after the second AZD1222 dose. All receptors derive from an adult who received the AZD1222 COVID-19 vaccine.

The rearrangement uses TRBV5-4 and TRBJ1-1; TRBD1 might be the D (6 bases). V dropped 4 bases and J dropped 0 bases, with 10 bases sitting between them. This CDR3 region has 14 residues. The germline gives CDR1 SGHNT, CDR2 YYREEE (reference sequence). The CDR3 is CASSPGDLNTEAFF. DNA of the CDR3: TGTGCCAGCAGCCCAGGGGATTTGAACACTGAAGCTTTCTTT.

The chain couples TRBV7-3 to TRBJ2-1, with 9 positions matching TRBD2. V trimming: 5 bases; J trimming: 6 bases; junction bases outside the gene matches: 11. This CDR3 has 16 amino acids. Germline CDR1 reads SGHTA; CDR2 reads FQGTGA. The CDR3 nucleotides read TGTGCCAGCAGCCCTAACACAGCGGGGGGCTTCAATGAGCAGTTCTTC. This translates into CASSPNTAGGFNEQFF.

In DNA, the CDR3 is TGTGCCAGTACCAGGGGCGGACGGGGGAACTATGGCTACACCTTC. Translated, it gives CASTRGGRGNYGYTF. The chain has TRBV19 and TRBJ1-2, with D possibly TRBD1 on 6 matching bases. Germline CDR1 is LNHDA and CDR2 is SQIVND (reference sequence). V dropped 7 bases and J dropped 2 bases, with 17 bases sitting between them. This CDR3 region has 15 residues.

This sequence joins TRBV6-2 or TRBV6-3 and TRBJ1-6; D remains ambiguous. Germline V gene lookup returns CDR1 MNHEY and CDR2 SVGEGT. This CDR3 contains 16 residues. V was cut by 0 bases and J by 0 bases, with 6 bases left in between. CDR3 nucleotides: TGTGCCAGCAGTTACTCGCCAAGCTCCTATAATTCACCCCTCCACTTT. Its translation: CASSYSPSSYNSPLHF.

The CDR3 bases are TGTGCCATCAGTGGGACTAGCGGGGAAGAGACCCAGTACTTC. Its protein is CAISGTSGEETQYF. The chain carries TRBV10-3 and TRBJ2-5, with 12 bases fitting TRBD2. Germline trimming cut 4 bases from V and 3 bases from J; bases unmatched to any gene: 0. Germline loops: CDR1 ENHRY, CDR2 SYGVKD. The CDR3 is 14 amino acids.

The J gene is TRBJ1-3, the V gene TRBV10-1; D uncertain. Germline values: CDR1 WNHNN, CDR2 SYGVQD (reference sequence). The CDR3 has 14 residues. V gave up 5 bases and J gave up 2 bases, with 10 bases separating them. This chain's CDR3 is CASSSGSAGNTIYF. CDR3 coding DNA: TGCGCCAGCAGTTCGGGGTCTGCTGGAAACACCATATATTTT.

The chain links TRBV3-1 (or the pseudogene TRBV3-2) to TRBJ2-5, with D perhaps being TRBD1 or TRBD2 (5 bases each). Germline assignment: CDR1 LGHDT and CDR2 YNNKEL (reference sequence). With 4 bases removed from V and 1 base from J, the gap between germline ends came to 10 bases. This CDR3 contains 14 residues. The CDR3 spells CASSPRDGQETQYF. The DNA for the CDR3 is TGTGCCAGCAGCCCACGGGACGGCCAAGAGACCCAGTACTTC.

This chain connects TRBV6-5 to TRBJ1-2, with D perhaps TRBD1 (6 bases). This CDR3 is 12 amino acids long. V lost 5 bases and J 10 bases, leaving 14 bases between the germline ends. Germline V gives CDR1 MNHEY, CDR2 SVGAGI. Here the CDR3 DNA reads TGTGCCAGCAGTCGGCAGGGGAATGACTACACCTTC. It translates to CASSRQGNDYTF.

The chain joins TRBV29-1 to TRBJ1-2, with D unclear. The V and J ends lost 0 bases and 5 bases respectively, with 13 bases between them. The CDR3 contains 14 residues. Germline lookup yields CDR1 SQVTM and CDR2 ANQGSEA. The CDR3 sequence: CSVEESSNRYGYTF. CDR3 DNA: TGCAGCGTTGAAGAGTCGAGTAATAGGTATGGCTACACCTTC.